These 5 T cell receptor beta chains were all obtained from the same sample, sequenced in a study of type 1 regulatory T cells listed by TCRdb under 2021. This sample was sequenced with an Illumina MiSeq. TCRdb handled the public reads itself, with Q25 trimming in fastp and clone calling in MiXCR, and kept productive beta chains. CDR3 protein duplicates are merged, each entry listing the most common genes and DNA. This sample holds about 20,000 distinct CDR3 sequences; approximately 10% were observed only once. Clones ranked in the top ten supply 2.8% of the sample. The sample comprised CD4+ T cells, either the whole sample or a sorted fraction (not recorded which). Receptor source: a human donor in good health.

The table lists this clonotype with many counts. The chain recombines TRBV20-1 with TRBJ2-3; the D gene is possibly TRBD2 (6 bases). The CDR3 spans 13 residues. The germline V gene encodes CDR1 DFQATT and CDR2 SNEGSKA (reference sequence). The V end was cut by 6 bases, the J end by 2 bases, with 12 bases between. The CDR3 protein is CSAAGTDTDTQYF. In DNA form, the CDR3 reads TGCAGTGCCGCGGGGACGGACACAGATACGCAGTATTTT.

By share, this clonotype ranks as medium-sized (0.01 to 0.1%). The V gene is TRBV29-1, the J gene TRBJ1-2; D gene unclear. The ends were cut back, 2 bases at V and 5 bases at J, with 9 bases in the middle. Germline loops: CDR1 SQVTM, CDR2 ANQGSEA. CDR3 size: 12 residues. The DNA for the CDR3 is TGCAGCGTTGAAAACAGTCCTTATGGCTACACCTTC. Its protein product is CSVENSPYGYTF. Based on the CDR3 plus reference TRBV29-1 and TRBJ1-2, the full variable domain is SAVISQKPSRDICQRGTSLTIQCQVDSQVTMMFWYRQQPGQSLTLIATANQGSEATYESGFVIDKFPISRPNLTFSTLTVSNMSPEDSSIYLCSVENSPYGYTFGSGTRLTVV.

This clonotype appeared many times. The chain carries TRBV5-1 and TRBJ2-2; TRBD2 matches 8 bases. The ends lost 4 bases at V and 0 bases at J; junction bases unmatched: 5. Germline CDR1 is SGHRS and CDR2 is YFSETQ. This CDR3 is 16 amino acids long. CDR3 coding DNA: TGCGCCAGCAGCGTTGTAGCGGGAACGAACACCGGGGAGCTGTTTTTT. Translation: CASSVVAGTNTGELFF.

By sample share, this clonotype is medium-sized (0.01 to 0.1%). This rearrangement joins TRBV6-6 to TRBJ1-1; no firm D call. The CDR3 has 14 residues. V shed 4 bases and J shed 0 bases, with 9 bases lying between them. CDR1 and CDR2 from the germline V gene are MNHNY and SVGAGI (reference sequence). CDR3 bases: TGTGCCAGCAGTTCGGACGGACTGAACACTGAAGCTTTCTTT. Residues: CASSSDGLNTEAFF.

This clonotype is termed medium-sized. DNA for the CDR3: TGCAGTGCTACTGCGGGAGGGTGGGAGCAGTACTTC. It translates to CSATAGGWEQYF. The chain combines TRBV20-1 with TRBJ2-7; 9 positions agree with TRBD2. Trimming took 4 bases from V and 7 from J; bases not matched to a gene: 5. The CDR3 covers 12 residues. Germline CDR1 is DFQATT and CDR2 is SNEGSKA (reference sequence).